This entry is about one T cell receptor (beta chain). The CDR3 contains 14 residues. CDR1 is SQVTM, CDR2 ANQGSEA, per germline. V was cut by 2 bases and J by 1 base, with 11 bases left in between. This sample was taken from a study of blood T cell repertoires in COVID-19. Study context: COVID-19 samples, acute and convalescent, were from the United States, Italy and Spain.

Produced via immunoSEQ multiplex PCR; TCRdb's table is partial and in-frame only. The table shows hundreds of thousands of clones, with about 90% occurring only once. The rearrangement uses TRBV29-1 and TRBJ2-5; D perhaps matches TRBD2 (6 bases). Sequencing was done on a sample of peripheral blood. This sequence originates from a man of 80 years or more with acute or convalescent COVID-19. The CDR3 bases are TGCAGCGTTGAAACCCCCGGGAGCCAAGAGACCCAGTACTTC. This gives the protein CSVETPGSQETQYF.